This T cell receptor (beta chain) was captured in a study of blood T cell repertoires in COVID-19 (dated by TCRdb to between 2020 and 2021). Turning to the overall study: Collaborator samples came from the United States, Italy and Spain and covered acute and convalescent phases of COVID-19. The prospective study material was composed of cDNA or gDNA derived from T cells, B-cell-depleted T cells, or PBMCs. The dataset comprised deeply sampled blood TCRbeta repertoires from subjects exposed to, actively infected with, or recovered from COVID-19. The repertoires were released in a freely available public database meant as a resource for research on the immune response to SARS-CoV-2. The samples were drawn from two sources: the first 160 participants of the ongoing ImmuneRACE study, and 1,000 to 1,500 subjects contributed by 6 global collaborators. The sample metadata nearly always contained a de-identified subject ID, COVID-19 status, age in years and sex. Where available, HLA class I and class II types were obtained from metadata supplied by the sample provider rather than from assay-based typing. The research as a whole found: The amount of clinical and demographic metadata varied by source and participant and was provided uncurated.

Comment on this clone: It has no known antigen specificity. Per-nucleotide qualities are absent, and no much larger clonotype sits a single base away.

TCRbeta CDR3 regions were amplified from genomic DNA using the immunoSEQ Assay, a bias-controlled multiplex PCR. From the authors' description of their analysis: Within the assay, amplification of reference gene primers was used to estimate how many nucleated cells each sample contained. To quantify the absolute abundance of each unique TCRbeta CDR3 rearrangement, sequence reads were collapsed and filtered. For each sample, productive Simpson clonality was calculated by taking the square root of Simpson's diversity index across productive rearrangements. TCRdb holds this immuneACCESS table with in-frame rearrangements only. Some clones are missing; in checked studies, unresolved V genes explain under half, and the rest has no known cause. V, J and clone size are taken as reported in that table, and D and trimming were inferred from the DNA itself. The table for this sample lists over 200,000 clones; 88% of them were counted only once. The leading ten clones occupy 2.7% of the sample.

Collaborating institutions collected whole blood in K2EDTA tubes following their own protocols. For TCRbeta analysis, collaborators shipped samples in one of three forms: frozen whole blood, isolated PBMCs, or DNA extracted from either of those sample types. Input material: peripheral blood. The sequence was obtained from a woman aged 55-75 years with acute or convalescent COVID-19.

In nucleotides, the sequence is TGTGCCAGCAGCGTTCCGGGACTAGCGGGCACAGATACGCAGTATTTT. Translated, it reads CASSVPGLAGTDTQYF. Here the chain combines TRBV2 and TRBJ2-3; TRBD2 matches 11 bases in the middle. CDR1 and CDR2 were assigned from the germline V gene as SNHLY and FYNNEI. Trimming leaves V shorter by 6 bases and J shorter by 1 base, with the junction holding 6 bases beyond the gene matches. Reading from cysteine to phenylalanine, the CDR3 counts 16 amino acids. Of all the DNA, just the CDR3 is kept, 48 bases in frame from base 1.